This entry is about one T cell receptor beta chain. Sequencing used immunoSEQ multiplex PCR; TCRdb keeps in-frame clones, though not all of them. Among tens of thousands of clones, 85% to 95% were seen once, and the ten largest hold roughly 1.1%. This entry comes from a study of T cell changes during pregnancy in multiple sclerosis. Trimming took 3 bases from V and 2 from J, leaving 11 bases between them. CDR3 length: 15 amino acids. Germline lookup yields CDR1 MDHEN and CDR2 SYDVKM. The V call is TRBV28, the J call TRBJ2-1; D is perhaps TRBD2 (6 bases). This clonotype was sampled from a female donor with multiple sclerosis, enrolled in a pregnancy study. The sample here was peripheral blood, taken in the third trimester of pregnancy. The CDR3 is CASSFGGATYNEQFF. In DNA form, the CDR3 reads TGTGCCAGCAGTTTCGGAGGGGCAACCTACAATGAGCAGTTCTTC.